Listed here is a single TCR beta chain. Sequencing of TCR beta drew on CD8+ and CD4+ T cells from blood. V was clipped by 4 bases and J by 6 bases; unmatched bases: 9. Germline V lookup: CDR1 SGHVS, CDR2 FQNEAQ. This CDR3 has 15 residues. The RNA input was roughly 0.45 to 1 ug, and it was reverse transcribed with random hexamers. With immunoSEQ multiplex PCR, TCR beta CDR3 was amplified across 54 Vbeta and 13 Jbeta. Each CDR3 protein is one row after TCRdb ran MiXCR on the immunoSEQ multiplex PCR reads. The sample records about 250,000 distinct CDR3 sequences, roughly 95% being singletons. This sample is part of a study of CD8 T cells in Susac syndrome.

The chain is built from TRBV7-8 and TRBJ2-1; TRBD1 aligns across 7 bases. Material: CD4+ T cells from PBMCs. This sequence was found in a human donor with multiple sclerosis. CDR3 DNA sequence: TGTGCCAGCAGCTCGGACAGGACTTCTTCCAATGAGCAGTTCTTC. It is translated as CASSSDRTSSNEQFF.